A single sample is the source of the 27 T cell receptor beta chains below, sequenced in a study of long-term antiretroviral therapy in people with HIV. Sequencing relied on immunoSEQ assay v3.0, run at survey level. Sequenced by immunoSEQ multiplex PCR; TCRdb stores in-frame clones only, minus some. Of approximately 13,000 clones in the sample, over 60% were seen once. The source was unsorted PBMCs, collected 0.5 years before starting antiretroviral therapy. All receptors derive from a woman aged 40 to 50 with HIV.

The chain links TRBV7-9 to TRBJ1-5; D gene uncertain. CDR1 SEHNR and CDR2 FQNEAQ come from the germline V gene (reference sequence). This CDR3 has 12 amino acids. V dropped 5 bases and J dropped 7 bases, with 9 bases sitting between them. In DNA form, the CDR3 reads TGTGCCAGCAGCCTAGGTGGACAGCCCCAGCATTTT. It specifies CASSLGGQPQHF.

This chain uses TRBV27 with TRBJ2-7, with D tentatively TRBD2 (5 bases). This CDR3 has 15 amino acids. Germline V gene lookup returns CDR1 MNHEY and CDR2 SMNVEV (reference sequence). Between the trimmed V and J ends, which lost 3 bases and 0 bases, there was a span of 12 bases. Here the CDR3 reads CASSFSPGSSYEQYF. The CDR3 nucleotides are TGTGCCAGCAGTTTTTCGCCGGGAAGCTCCTACGAGCAGTACTTC.

The CDR3 DNA reads TGTGCCAGCAGCGTCCTCGACGGCGCTGATGAAAAACTGTTTTTT. It yields the protein CASSVLDGADEKLFF. V usage is TRBV9 and J usage is TRBJ1-4; D gene uncertain. CDR3 length: 15 amino acids. CDR1 is SGDLS, CDR2 YYNGEE, per germline. The V and J ends lost 2 bases and 6 bases respectively, with 14 bases between them.

This clone was observed a single time. The rearrangement uses TRBV6-5 and TRBJ1-1, with unresolved D. Germline V gene data show CDR1 as MNHEY and CDR2 as SVGAGI. Between the trimmed V and J ends, which lost 0 bases and 4 bases, there was a span of 12 bases. This CDR3 region has 15 residues. CDR3 sequence: CASSYSGRASTEAFF. The CDR3 DNA sequence: TGTGCCAGCAGTTACTCGGGGAGGGCTAGCACTGAAGCTTTCTTT.

CDR3 nucleotide sequence: TGTGCCAGCAGCCATACAGGGGGCGCAAGCTCACCCCTCCACTTT. Translating it yields CASSHTGGASSPLHF. The V call is TRBV14, the J call TRBJ1-6, with 9 bases aligning to TRBD1. Trimming at V came to 3 bases and at J to 10 bases, leaving 7 bases not matched to a gene. The CDR3 covers 15 residues. Germline CDR1 is SGHDN and CDR2 is FVKESK.

The rearrangement uses TRBV14 and TRBJ2-7; perhaps TRBD1 as D (6 bases). V was clipped by 1 base and J by 7 bases, with 14 bases between them. The CDR3 runs 14 residues. CDR1 is SGHDN and CDR2 is FVKESK in the germline V gene. The CDR3 loop is CASSQGVWGREQYF. The CDR3 DNA reads as TGTGCCAGCAGCCAAGGTGTCTGGGGGCGTGAGCAGTACTTC.

The rearrangement uses TRBV30 and TRBJ2-5, with 8 bases lining up with TRBD1. V lost 4 bases to trimming and J lost 2 bases; unmatched junction nucleotides: 6. This CDR3 region has 14 residues. Germline values: CDR1 GTSNPN, CDR2 SVGIG (reference sequence). For the CDR3, the DNA is TGTGCCTGGATGGACAGGGTAGGACAAGAGACCCAGTACTTC. Translation: CAWMDRVGQETQYF. The entire variable domain, with the rest obtained from reference TRBV30 and TRBJ2-5, is as follows: SQTIHQWPATLVQPVGSPLSLECTVEGTSNPNLYWYRQAAGRGLQLLFYSVGIGQISSEVPQNLSASRPQDRQFILSSKKLLLSDSGFYLCAWMDRVGQETQYFGPGTRLLVL.

The CDR3 sequence: CAWSTGYEQYF. CDR3 DNA: TGTGCCTGGAGTACGGGATACGAGCAGTACTTC. The rearrangement joins TRBV30 to TRBJ2-7; possibly TRBD2 for D (5 bases). The CDR3 length is 11 residues. Germline CDR1 is GTSNPN and CDR2 is SVGIG (reference sequence). V lost 2 bases and J 4 bases, leaving 6 bases between the germline ends.

The rearrangement uses TRBV11-3 and TRBJ2-7; TRBD1 aligns across 7 bases. J lost 12 bases, V lost 5 bases, and 13 bases had no gene match. Germline V CDR1 and CDR2: SGHNT, YENEEA. The CDR3 contains 13 residues. The CDR3 region has the DNA TGTGCCAGCAGCCACTCTATAACAGGGGCGTTGTACTTC. Translating it yields CASSHSITGALYF. Filled out from reference TRBV11-3 and TRBJ2-7, the complete variable domain reads EAGVVQSPRYKIIEKKQPVAFWCNPISGHNTLYWYLQNLGQGPELLIRYENEEAVDDSQLPKDRFSAERLKGVDSTLKIQPAELGDSAVYLCASSHSITGALYFGPGTRLTVT.

The rearrangement joins TRBV7-6 to TRBJ1-3, with D maybe TRBD1 (5 bases). The CDR3 is 15 residues long. Germline V gene sequence: CDR1 SGHVS, CDR2 FNYEAQ. V was shortened by 3 bases and J by 3 bases, with 12 bases between the two germline ends. CDR3 loop: CASSFSPGRGNTIYF. CDR3 bases: TGTGCCAGCAGCTTCTCCCCGGGACGTGGAAACACCATATATTTT.

The rearrangement uses TRBV4-1 and TRBJ1-4; D is uncertain. Trimming took off 4 bases at V and 3 bases at J, with 12 bases between the two ends. This CDR3 has 15 amino acids. Looked up from germline, CDR1 is MGHRA and CDR2 is YSYEKL. The CDR3 reads CASSPRERSNEKLFF. In DNA, the CDR3 is TGCGCCAGCAGCCCCCGAGAGCGGTCTAATGAAAAACTGTTTTTT.

This sequence joins TRBV14 and TRBJ1-3; D unclear. The length of the CDR3 is 11 residues. Looked up from germline, CDR1 is SGHDN and CDR2 is FVKESK. The germline V and J ends were trimmed by 3 bases and 7 bases, with 4 bases remaining between them. CDR3 nucleotide sequence: TGTGCCAGCAGCCAGGGCAACACCATATATTTT. It specifies CASSQGNTIYF.

CDR3 protein: CASSERQGVRYTEAFF. The CDR3 bases are TGTGCCAGCAGTGAAAGACAGGGGGTTCGTTACACTGAAGCTTTCTTT. The chain employs TRBV6-1 and TRBJ1-1, with TRBD1 identical over 9 bases. The CDR3 totals 16 residues. After removal of 2 bases from V and 3 bases from J, the junction contained 7 bases not matched to a gene. The germline CDR1 and CDR2 sequences are MNHNS and SASEGT.

V usage is TRBV4-1 and J usage is TRBJ2-2; D assignment may be TRBD1 or TRBD2 (5 bases each). This CDR3 contains 16 residues. Germline V lookup: CDR1 MGHRA, CDR2 YSYEKL. V dropped 2 bases and J dropped 1 base, with 11 bases sitting between them. CDR3 loop: CASSQKVGGNTGELFF. The CDR3 DNA reads TGCGCCAGCAGCCAAAAGGTTGGGGGGAACACCGGGGAGCTGTTTTTT.

The chain couples TRBV13 to TRBJ2-3, with TRBD2 matching 7 bases. The CDR3 totals 15 residues. V was clipped by 5 bases and J by 4 bases; unmatched bases: 9. The V gene's germline CDR1 is PRHDT and CDR2 FYEKMQ (reference sequence). The CDR3 sequence is CASSPGLESSDTQYF. The CDR3, as DNA: TGTGCCAGCAGCCCCGGACTAGAGTCTTCAGATACGCAGTATTTT.

This chain links TRBV30 with TRBJ1-2, with a tentative D call TRBD1 (5 bases). The CDR3 covers 14 residues. The V end was cut by 2 bases, the J end by 4 bases, with 14 bases between. Per germline, CDR1 GTSNPN and CDR2 SVGIG (reference sequence). The CDR3 nucleotides are TGTGCCTGGAGTCGAACCGGGACTTCCTATGGCTACACCTTC. This codes for CAWSRTGTSYGYTF.

The DNA of the CDR3 is TGTGCCAGCAGCCAAGCCCAGGGGGTCCGGTTGGTGAACGGGGAGCTGTTTTTT. Its translation is CASSQAQGVRLVNGELFF. This chain connects TRBV14 to TRBJ2-2, with 7 bases lining up with TRBD1. CDR1 SGHDN and CDR2 FVKESK come from the germline V gene. The CDR3 covers 18 residues. Trimming removed 1 base from V and 7 bases from J; junction bases left unmatched: 15.

CDR3 nucleotide sequence: TGTGCCAGCAGTGGGACAGGGCGAGGCTACGAGCAGTACTTC. The encoded protein is CASSGTGRGYEQYF. The chain combines TRBV6-1 with TRBJ2-7, with 8 nucleotides matching TRBD1. Germline values: CDR1 MNHNS, CDR2 SASEGT. CDR3 length: 14 residues. J lost 3 bases, V lost 4 bases, and 5 bases had no gene match.

This chain connects TRBV14 to TRBJ2-3; no clear D gene. The CDR3 sequence is 18 residues long. Trimming cost V 1 base and J 3 bases, with 20 bases left between them. Germline CDR1 SGHDN, CDR2 FVKESK. The CDR3 spells CASSQGLGDSFRTDTQYF. Written as DNA, the CDR3 is TGTGCCAGCAGCCAAGGGTTAGGAGATTCCTTCAGGACAGATACGCAGTATTTT.

V gene TRBV19 combines with J gene TRBJ1-3; D gene ambiguous. The ends were cut back, 3 bases at V and 0 bases at J, with 12 bases in the middle. The length of the CDR3 is 16 residues. Germline V CDR1 and CDR2: LNHDA, SQIVND (reference sequence). CDR3 amino acids: CASSIGWQSSGNTIYF. The CDR3 DNA is TGTGCCAGTAGTATTGGCTGGCAGAGCTCTGGAAACACCATATATTTT.

This chain links TRBV9 with TRBJ2-1; D remains unclear. Trimming took 2 bases from V and 8 from J, leaving 17 bases between them. This CDR3 has 15 amino acids. CDR1 and CDR2 (germline): SGDLS, YYNGEE. CDR3 DNA sequence: TGTGCCAGCAGCGTTGGGGTCCTTTTCACGGATGAGCAGTTCTTC. Protein sequence: CASSVGVLFTDEQFF.

The rearrangement joins TRBV27 to TRBJ2-1; TRBD2 matches at 13 bases. Germline V gene sequence: CDR1 MNHEY, CDR2 SMNVEV (reference sequence). V lost 6 bases and J lost 5; bases outside the gene matches: 4. This CDR3 spans 15 amino acids. In DNA, the CDR3 is TGTGCCAGCAGGGTAGGGACTAGCGGGGACAATGAGCAGTTCTTC. Translation: CASRVGTSGDNEQFF.

The rearrangement joins TRBV7-2 to TRBJ1-6; D remains ambiguous. Trimming took off 5 bases at V and 6 bases at J, with 14 bases between the two ends. Germline CDR1 is SGHTA and CDR2 is FQGNSA. CDR3 length: 15 amino acids. The chain's CDR3 is CASSLLSGVNSPLHF. The CDR3 nucleotides read TGTGCCAGCAGCCTGTTGTCCGGGGTTAATTCACCCCTCCACTTT.

The V call is TRBV18, the J call TRBJ2-3; maybe TRBD1 (5 bases). The CDR3 sequence is 15 residues long. CDR1 is KGHSH, CDR2 LQKENI, per germline. Deletions cut 3 bases from V and 2 bases from J, with 12 bases between. The CDR3 here is CASSPTVQFTDTQYF. CDR3 DNA: TGTGCCAGCTCACCGACAGTACAGTTCACAGATACGCAGTATTTT. The full variable domain, its missing parts supplied by reference TRBV18 and TRBJ2-3, is NAGVMQNPRHLVRRRGQEARLRCSPMKGHSHVYWYRQLPEEGLKFMVYLQKENIIDESGMPKERFSAEFPKEGPSILRIQQVVRGDSAAYFCASSPTVQFTDTQYFGPGTRLTVL.

V and J are TRBV7-9 and TRBJ2-7, with TRBD1 matching 10 bases. The CDR3 consists of 16 residues. The germline V gene has CDR1 SEHNR and CDR2 FQNEAQ (reference sequence). V was clipped by 2 bases and J by 1 base; unmatched bases: 5. CDR3 coding DNA: TGTGCCAGCAGCTTACTGCCGGGACAGGGGTCCTACGAGCAGTACTTC. This sequence encodes CASSLLPGQGSYEQYF.

The chain uses TRBV14 and TRBJ1-1; a possible D gene is TRBD1 (5 bases). Trimming removed 3 bases at V and 4 bases at J, with 15 bases between. The CDR3 covers 15 residues. Germline CDR1 SGHDN, CDR2 FVKESK. This chain's CDR3 is CASSHRGVSGTEAFF. The CDR3, as DNA: TGTGCCAGCAGCCATAGAGGGGTGAGTGGCACTGAAGCTTTCTTT.

The table lists this clone with a few counts. In DNA form, the CDR3 reads TGTGCCAGCAGCTTAGCGGTAATGGGCACAGATACGCAGTATTTT. This sequence encodes CASSLAVMGTDTQYF. The chain links TRBV7-9 to TRBJ2-3; D uncertain. This CDR3 is 15 amino acids long. V gave up 0 bases and J gave up 1 base, with 8 bases separating them. The germline gives CDR1 SEHNR, CDR2 FQNEAQ (reference sequence).